This T cell receptor (beta chain) was recovered during a study of Ad26.COV2.S vaccination and SARS-CoV-2 variants. At the level of the study: Within the COV1001 Ad26.COV2.S trial arm, the donor was enrolled.

V dropped 6 bases and J dropped 6 bases, with 15 bases sitting between them. This CDR3 spans 13 amino acids. Treatment reported: some 19 received Ad26.COV2.S at low or high dose, single or two shots; several received placebo; per-sample allocation not given. Sampling occurred on day 63 after the first vaccine or placebo injection. SARS-CoV-2 spike from the Wuhan strain was encoded by the vaccine, an Ad26 vector. This table comes from immunoSEQ multiplex PCR, and its TCRdb copy is limited to in-frame clones, with some not included. The sample gives 300,000 to 400,000 clones, just over 85% of which show up once; around 1.9% is in the top ten.

The clonotype comes from a person between 18 and 65 years old who received the Ad26.COV2.S COVID-19 vaccine or a placebo. V and J are TRBV5-3 and TRBJ1-2, with unresolved D. TRBV5-3 counts as an open reading frame of uncertain function. The source material was peripheral blood, sampled in a trial of Ad26.COV2.S vaccine versus placebo. CDR3 loop: CARMGFEHDGYTF. CDR3 DNA sequence: TGTGCCAGAATGGGGTTCGAGCACGATGGCTACACCTTC.